The sequence of this TCR beta chain was determined in a study of T cell responses to AZD1222 COVID-19 vaccine. TCRdb keeps only in-frame clones here, not all; method: immunoSEQ multiplex PCR. Of 120,000 to 150,000 clones listed, roughly 90% are singletons. The input for sequencing was peripheral blood, taken on day 0 of AZD1222 vaccination. This clonotype was sampled from an adult in good health.

The CDR3 region has the DNA TGTGCCAGCAGTTACGGGGGGCAGGAGGTCACAGATACGCAGTATTTT. It translates to CASSYGGQEVTDTQYF. The V gene is TRBV6-5, the J gene TRBJ2-3; D possibly uses TRBD1 or TRBD2 (6 bases each). Trimming stripped 2 bases from V and 2 bases from J, with 14 bases between. The V gene's germline CDR1 is MNHEY and CDR2 SVGAGI. The CDR3 consists of 16 residues.